This T cell receptor (beta chain) was retrieved from a study of cytomegalovirus exposure and HLA in healthy donors. Whole-study results and caveats: The study put 150 or so TCR beta chains on its list as cytomegalovirus-associated.

A note on this clone: What it binds is not known.

Primers included in the PCR were 60 Vbeta and 13 Jbeta primers. TCRdb's table, derived via immunoSEQ multiplex PCR, lists solely in-frame clones and lacks some. The repertoire holds approximately 190,000 clones, about four fifths seen once, with approximately 1.6% in the top ten. CDR3 size: 13 residues. Germline CDR1 reads MDHEN; CDR2 reads SYDVKM. The V end lost 5 bases, the J end lost 1 base, and 8 bases lay between the germline ends. The chain employs TRBV28 and TRBJ1-1; no clear D. The sequence was obtained from a man in his forties or fifties in good health and CMV-seropositive. The sample was PBMCs. CDR3 bases: TGTGCCAGCAGTGCGGGTGGGAACACTGAAGCTTTCTTT. It encodes CASSAGGNTEAFF.